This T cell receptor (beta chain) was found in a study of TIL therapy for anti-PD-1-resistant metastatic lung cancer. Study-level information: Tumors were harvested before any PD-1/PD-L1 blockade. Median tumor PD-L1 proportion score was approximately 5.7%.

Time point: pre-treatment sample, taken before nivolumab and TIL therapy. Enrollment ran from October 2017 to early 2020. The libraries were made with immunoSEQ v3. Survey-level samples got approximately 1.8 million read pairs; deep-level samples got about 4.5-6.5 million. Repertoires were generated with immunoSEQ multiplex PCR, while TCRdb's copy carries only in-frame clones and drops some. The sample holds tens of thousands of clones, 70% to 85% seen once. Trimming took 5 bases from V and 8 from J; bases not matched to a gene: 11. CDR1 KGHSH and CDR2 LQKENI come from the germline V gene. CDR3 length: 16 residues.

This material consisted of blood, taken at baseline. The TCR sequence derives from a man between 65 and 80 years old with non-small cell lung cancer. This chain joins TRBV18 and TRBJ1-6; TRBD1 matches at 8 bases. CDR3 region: CASSTLDRGGDSPLHF. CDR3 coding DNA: TGTGCCAGCTCAACCCTAGACAGGGGAGGTGATTCACCCCTCCACTTT.